Shown below are 23 T cell receptor beta chains from a single sample sequenced in a study of CD8+ T cells in alopecia areata. Extraction and reverse transcription of RNA yielded cDNA as the sequencing template. Sequencing was performed with immunoSEQ multiplex PCR; in TCRdb, only in-frame clones are kept and a portion is missing. The sample comprises 140,000 to 150,000 clones, roughly 62% of which are singletons, and around 6.6% rests with the top ten. The sample was CD4+ T cells sorted from blood, taken at week 0. Every receptor here comes from a human donor with alopecia areata.

As for this clone: The sample holds other DNA sequences that translate to the same CDR3. The genes are TRBV29-1 and TRBJ1-2, with a possible D match to TRBD1 (5 bases). Germline V lookup: CDR1 SQVTM, CDR2 ANQGSEA. V lost 6 bases to trimming and J lost 2 bases, with 7 bases between them. CDR3 size: 11 residues. The DNA for the CDR3 is TGCAGCGTGGGGGAGAACTATGGCTACACCTTC. It encodes CSVGENYGYTF.

Notes on this clone: The sample holds other DNA sequences that translate to the same CDR3. The V gene is TRBV29-1, the J gene TRBJ2-5; the D gene is possibly TRBD2 (6 bases). CDR3 length equals 11 residues. Germline V lookup: CDR1 SQVTM, CDR2 ANQGSEA. V lost 4 bases and J 5 bases, leaving 8 bases between the germline ends. The CDR3 nucleotides read TGCAGCGTTGGACTAGGGGAGACCCAGTACTTC. Amino acid sequence: CSVGLGETQYF.

The CDR3 here is CASSPSDPDSPLHF. Here the CDR3 DNA reads TGTGCCAGCAGCCCCTCGGACCCGGATTCACCCCTCCACTTT. This chain connects TRBV7-9 to TRBJ1-6; D ambiguous. V was cut by 5 bases and J by 8 bases, with 13 bases left in between. The CDR3 is 14 amino acids. Germline CDR1 is SEHNR and CDR2 is FQNEAQ (reference sequence). Full variable domain (remainder filled in from reference TRBV7-9 and TRBJ1-6): DTGVSQNPRHKITKRGQNVTFRCDPISEHNRLYWYRQTLGQGPEFLTYFQNEAQLEKSRLLSDRFSAERPKGSFSTLEIQRTEQGDSAMYLCASSPSDPDSPLHFGNGTRLTVT.

The chain links TRBV10-3 to TRBJ2-5; D gene ambiguous. The CDR3 has 15 residues. Germline lookup yields CDR1 ENHRY and CDR2 SYGVKD. Trimming took off 4 bases at V and 1 base at J, with 13 bases between the two ends. DNA for the CDR3: TGTGCCATCAGTGGAAAGGGTGACGCCCAAGAGACCCAGTACTTC. Translation: CAISGKGDAQETQYF.

CDR3 sequence reads: CSAPQRSEAFF. Here the CDR3 DNA reads TGCAGTGCTCCCCAACGGTCTGAAGCTTTCTTT. This chain links TRBV20-1 with TRBJ1-1; D is ambiguous. Germline V gene data show CDR1 as DFQATT and CDR2 as SNEGSKA (reference sequence). The CDR3 is 11 residues long. Trimming left V 5 bases short and J 6 bases short, with 10 bases between.

V gene TRBV18 combines with J gene TRBJ2-5, with D perhaps TRBD1 or TRBD2 (6 bases each). Trimming shortened V by 2 bases and J by 2 bases, and 9 bases separated the two germline ends. The CDR3 length is 14 residues. Looked up from germline, CDR1 is KGHSH and CDR2 is LQKENI. As DNA, the CDR3 is TGTGCCAGCTCACCAGCGGGGACACAAGAGACCCAGTACTTC. It is translated as CASSPAGTQETQYF.

The chain carries TRBV7-2 and TRBJ2-6; D ambiguous. The CDR3 loop spans 15 amino acids. Germline CDR1 is SGHTA and CDR2 is FQGNSA. Trimming took off 6 bases at V and 2 bases at J, with 11 bases between the two ends. The CDR3 coding sequence is TGTGCCAGCAGTTCAGAGCAGGCTGGGGCCAACGTCCTGACTTTC. Translating gives CASSSEQAGANVLTF.

The chain joins TRBV29-1 to TRBJ2-2, with D perhaps assigned TRBD1 or TRBD2 (5 bases each). From germline, CDR1 is SQVTM and CDR2 ANQGSEA. V lost 6 bases to trimming and J lost 1 base, with 12 bases between them. The CDR3 loop spans 14 amino acids. As DNA, the CDR3 is TGCAGCGTGGGGGACGGAAGGAACACCGGGGAGCTGTTTTTT. It is translated as CSVGDGRNTGELFF.

The chain links TRBV18 to TRBJ2-2; the D is unclear. The CDR3 is 13 amino acids. The ends were cut back, 2 bases at V and 3 bases at J, with 4 bases in the middle. Germline V lookup: CDR1 KGHSH, CDR2 LQKENI. CDR3: CASSPGDTGELFF. CDR3 DNA sequence: TGTGCCAGCTCACCAGGGGACACCGGGGAGCTGTTTTTT. The full variable domain, with the rest looked up from reference TRBV18 and TRBJ2-2, is NAGVMQNPRHLVRRRGQEARLRCSPMKGHSHVYWYRQLPEEGLKFMVYLQKENIIDESGMPKERFSAEFPKEGPSILRIQQVVRGDSAAYFCASSPGDTGELFFGEGSRLTVL.

There are a few counts of this clone. The chain combines TRBV29-1 with TRBJ2-2, with D perhaps matching TRBD1 (6 bases). Germline assignment: CDR1 SQVTM and CDR2 ANQGSEA. The CDR3 is made up of 13 amino acids. V was shortened by 4 bases and J by 3 bases, with 9 bases between the two germline ends. In DNA, the CDR3 is TGCAGCGTTGGGGGGCGCGACACCGGGGAGCTGTTTTTT. This translates into CSVGGRDTGELFF.

The chain recombines TRBV7-2 with TRBJ1-2, with D tentatively TRBD1 (6 bases). Germline V gene data show CDR1 as SGHTA and CDR2 as FQGNSA. CDR3 length equals 14 residues. With 1 base removed from V and 6 bases from J, the gap between germline ends came to 12 bases. Here the CDR3 DNA reads TGTGCCAGCAGCTTAGTTCAGGGGCTGAATGGCTACACCTTC. Protein sequence: CASSLVQGLNGYTF.

The rearrangement uses TRBV2 and TRBJ2-3; 13 nucleotides align to TRBD2. This CDR3 contains 17 residues. Germline V CDR1 and CDR2: SNHLY, FYNNEI. V shed 0 bases and J 4 bases; nucleotides not matched to a gene: 4. The CDR3 reads CASSEAPGTSGADTQYF. The CDR3 nucleotides read TGTGCCAGCAGTGAAGCGCCCGGGACTAGCGGGGCAGATACGCAGTATTTT.

The chain is built from TRBV30 and TRBJ1-3, with 8 bases fitting TRBD1. The trim removed 3 bases at V and 4 bases at J, leaving 11 bases unmatched. This CDR3 has 16 amino acids. Germline lookup yields CDR1 GTSNPN and CDR2 SVGIG (reference sequence). The CDR3 DNA reads as TGTGCCTGGAGAGTACCGGGACAGGCGCAAGGAAACACCATATATTTT. This codes for CAWRVPGQAQGNTIYF. The full variable domain, rest sourced from reference TRBV30 and TRBJ1-3, is SQTIHQWPATLVQPVGSPLSLECTVEGTSNPNLYWYRQAAGRGLQLLFYSVGIGQISSEVPQNLSASRPQDRQFILSSKKLLLSDSGFYLCAWRVPGQAQGNTIYFGEGSWLTVV.

The chain joins TRBV7-9 to TRBJ2-1; TRBD2 matches at 11 bases. CDR1 and CDR2 from the germline V gene are SEHNR and FQNEAQ (reference sequence). The CDR3 consists of 15 residues. The V gene end was trimmed by 5 bases and the J gene end by 5 bases; junction bases not matched to a gene: 5. Here the CDR3 DNA reads TGTGCCAGCAGCCTGCCTAGCGGGAGGCACAATGAGCAGTTCTTC. Amino acids: CASSLPSGRHNEQFF. Full variable domain (missing parts from reference TRBV7-9 and TRBJ2-1): DTGVSQNPRHKITKRGQNVTFRCDPISEHNRLYWYRQTLGQGPEFLTYFQNEAQLEKSRLLSDRFSAERPKGSFSTLEIQRTEQGDSAMYLCASSLPSGRHNEQFFGPGTRLTVL.

The chain uses TRBV11-2 and TRBJ2-2, with 8 positions matching TRBD1. V shed 8 bases and J 2 bases; nucleotides not matched to a gene: 4. The CDR3 loop spans 14 amino acids. Germline values: CDR1 SGHAT, CDR2 FQNNGV. Here the CDR3 DNA reads TGTGCCAGCTGGGGACAGGTCAACACCGGGGAGCTGTTTTTT. It yields the protein CASWGQVNTGELFF.

This chain uses TRBV29-1 with TRBJ1-1; D uncertain. The germline V and J ends were trimmed by 1 base and 3 bases, with 9 bases remaining between them. Germline CDR1 and CDR2: SQVTM and ANQGSEA. There are 13 residues in the CDR3. The DNA of the CDR3 is TGCAGCGTTGAAGTGAGACGAGACACTGAAGCTTTCTTT. It yields the protein CSVEVRRDTEAFF.

This clone was seen a handful of times. The gene calls are TRBV28 and TRBJ2-5, with D hard to call. V lost 2 bases to trimming and J lost 1 base, with 11 bases between them. CDR1 and CDR2 (germline): MDHEN, SYDVKM. The CDR3 is made up of 15 amino acids. CDR3 sequence (DNA): TGTGCCAGCAGTTTAAAATTGGTAGGCCAAGAGACCCAGTACTTC. Protein sequence: CASSLKLVGQETQYF.

This clone was counted between two and nine times. The chain carries TRBV19 and TRBJ1-2; unclear D gene. The CDR3 spans 11 residues. Germline CDR1 reads LNHDA; CDR2 reads SQIVND (reference sequence). Trimming removed 6 bases at V and 2 bases at J, with 4 bases between. CDR3 DNA sequence: TGTGCCAGTAGCCGGAACTATGGCTACACCTTC. It is translated as CASSRNYGYTF.

The rearrangement uses TRBV7-2 and TRBJ2-3; no reliable D call. Germline V CDR1 and CDR2: SGHTA, FQGNSA. The CDR3 sequence is 13 residues long. V dropped 3 bases and J dropped 3 bases, with 7 bases sitting between them. The chain's CDR3 is CASSFDRTDTQYF. Here the CDR3 DNA reads TGTGCCAGCAGCTTCGACCGGACAGATACGCAGTATTTT.

The J gene is TRBJ2-3, the V gene TRBV10-3; tentatively, D is TRBD1 (5 bases). V dropped 5 bases and J dropped 4 bases, with 19 bases sitting between them. Germline CDR1 reads ENHRY; CDR2 reads SYGVKD. The CDR3 has 16 residues. The CDR3 nucleotides read TGTGCCATCAGTTCTCTGGGGCCGGACGTCGCAGATACGCAGTATTTT. Its translation: CAISSLGPDVADTQYF.

This clone was seen only a few times. V is TRBV11-2 and J is TRBJ2-2, with 8 bases that match TRBD1. The trim removed 5 bases at V and 6 bases at J, leaving 8 bases unmatched. Germline loops: CDR1 SGHAT, CDR2 FQNNGV. This CDR3 comprises 15 residues. CDR3 in DNA: TGTGCCAGCAGCCCAGGGGGCGCATTCTCCGGGGAGCTGTTTTTT. It yields the protein CASSPGGAFSGELFF.

The V and J genes are TRBV30 and TRBJ1-1; D might be TRBD1 (5 bases). Trimming stripped 4 bases from V and 11 bases from J, with 14 bases between. The CDR3 length is 11 residues. CDR1 is GTSNPN and CDR2 is SVGIG in the germline V gene (reference sequence). CDR3 protein: CAWNPGLDAFF. CDR3 nucleotide sequence: TGTGCCTGGAACCCAGGGCTGGATGCTTTCTTT.

This chain connects TRBV2 to TRBJ2-2; 13 bases are a match to TRBD2. CDR1 and CDR2 (germline): SNHLY, FYNNEI. J lost 6 bases, V lost 6 bases, and 7 bases had no gene match. This CDR3 is built from 16 residues. The CDR3 region is CASRDRTSGGPGELFF. CDR3 nucleotide sequence: TGTGCCAGCAGGGACAGGACTAGCGGGGGCCCCGGGGAGCTGTTTTTT.